This T cell receptor beta chain stems from a study of T cell changes during pregnancy in multiple sclerosis. Clones were read by immunoSEQ multiplex PCR, and TCRdb kept only the in-frame ones, dropping some. The profile covers 39,000 or so clones, with around 92% appearing a single time and roughly 29% taken by the ten largest. V lost 5 bases and J lost 3, with 13 bases in between. The CDR3 is 15 amino acids. Germline lookup yields CDR1 SEHNR and CDR2 FQNEAQ (reference sequence). The clonotype comes from a female donor with multiple sclerosis, enrolled in a pregnancy study. The sample was CD8+ T cells from peripheral blood mononuclear cells, taken before pregnancy. The chain carries TRBV7-9 and TRBJ2-2, with D maybe TRBD1 (6 bases). The CDR3 here is CASSQYRVHTGELFF. In DNA, the CDR3 is TGTGCCAGCAGCCAATACAGGGTCCACACCGGGGAGCTGTTTTTT.